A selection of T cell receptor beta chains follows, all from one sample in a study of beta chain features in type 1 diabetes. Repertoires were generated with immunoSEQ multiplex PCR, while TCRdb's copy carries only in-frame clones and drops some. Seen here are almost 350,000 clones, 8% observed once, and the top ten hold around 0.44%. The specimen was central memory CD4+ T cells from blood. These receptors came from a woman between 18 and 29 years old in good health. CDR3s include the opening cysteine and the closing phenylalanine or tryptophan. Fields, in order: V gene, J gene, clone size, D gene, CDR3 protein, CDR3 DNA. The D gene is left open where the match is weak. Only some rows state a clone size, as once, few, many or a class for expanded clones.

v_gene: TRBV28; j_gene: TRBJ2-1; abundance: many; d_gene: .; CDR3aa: CASRAGPSYNEQFF; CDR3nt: TGTGCCAGCAGGGCAGGGCCCTCCTACAATGAGCAGTTCTTC
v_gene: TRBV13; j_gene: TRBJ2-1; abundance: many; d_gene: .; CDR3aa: CASRQARGEQFF; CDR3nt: TGTGCCAGCAGACAGGCAAGGGGTGAGCAGTTCTTC
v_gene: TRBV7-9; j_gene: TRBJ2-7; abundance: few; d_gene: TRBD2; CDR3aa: CASSLGVSGLSYEQYF; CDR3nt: TGTGCCAGCAGCTTAGGGGTTAGCGGGCTCTCCTACGAGCAGTACTTC
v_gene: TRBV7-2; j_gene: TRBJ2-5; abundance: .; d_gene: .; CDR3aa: CASSFAGVGETQYF; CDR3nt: TGTGCCAGCAGCTTTGCAGGAGTCGGGGAGACCCAGTACTTC
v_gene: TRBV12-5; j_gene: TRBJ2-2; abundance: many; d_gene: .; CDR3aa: CASGFLAGPSGELFF; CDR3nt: TGTGCTAGTGGTTTCCTGGCAGGACCCTCCGGGGAGCTGTTTTTT
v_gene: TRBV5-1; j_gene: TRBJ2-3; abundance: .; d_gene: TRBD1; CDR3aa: CASREGQGASTDTQYF; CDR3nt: TGCGCCAGCAGAGAGGGACAGGGGGCTAGCACAGATACGCAGTATTTT
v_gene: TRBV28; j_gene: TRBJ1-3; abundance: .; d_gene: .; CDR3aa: CASSSLRNTIYF; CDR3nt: TGTGCCAGCAGTTCCCTCCGAAACACCATATATTTT
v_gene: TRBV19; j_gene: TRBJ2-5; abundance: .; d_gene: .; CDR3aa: CASSSLQGLGETQYF; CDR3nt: TGTGCCAGTAGTAGCCTTCAGGGTCTAGGAGAGACCCAGTACTTC
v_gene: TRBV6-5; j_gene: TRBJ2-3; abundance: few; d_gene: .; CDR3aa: CASSSTSDTQYF; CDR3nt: TGTGCCAGCAGCTCCACTAGCGATACGCAGTATTTT
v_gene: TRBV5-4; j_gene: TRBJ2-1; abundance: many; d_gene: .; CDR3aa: CASSLGGTGAGEQFF; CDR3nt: TGTGCCAGCAGCTTGGGCGGGACGGGAGCGGGTGAGCAGTTCTTC
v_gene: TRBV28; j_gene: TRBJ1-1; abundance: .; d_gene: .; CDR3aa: CASSSLGGKNTEAFF; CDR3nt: TGTGCCAGCAGTTCGTTGGGAGGGAAGAACACTGAAGCTTTCTTT
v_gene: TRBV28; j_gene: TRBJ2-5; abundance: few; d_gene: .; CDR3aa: CASRTSAATQYF; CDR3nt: TGTGCCAGCCGGACTTCCGCTGCGACCCAGTACTTC
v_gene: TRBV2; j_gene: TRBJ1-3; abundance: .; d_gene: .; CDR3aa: CASKSDSSGNTIYF; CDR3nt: TGTGCCAGCAAAAGTGACAGCTCTGGAAACACCATATATTTT
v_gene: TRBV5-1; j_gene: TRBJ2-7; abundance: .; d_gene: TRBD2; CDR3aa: CASSLDRGSLDEQYF; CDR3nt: TGCGCCAGCAGCTTGGATCGCGGGAGTCTCGACGAGCAGTACTTC
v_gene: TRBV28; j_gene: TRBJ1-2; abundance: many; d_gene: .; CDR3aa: CASRTGGANYGYTF; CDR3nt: TGTGCCAGCAGGACAGGCGGCGCTAACTATGGCTACACCTTC
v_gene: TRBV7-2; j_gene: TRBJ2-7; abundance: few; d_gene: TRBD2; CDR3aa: CASSLSSGRAYEQYF; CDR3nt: TGTGCCAGCAGCTTATCCAGCGGGAGGGCCTACGAGCAGTACTTC
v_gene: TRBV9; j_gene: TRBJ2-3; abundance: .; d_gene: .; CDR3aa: CASSVSPSGTDTQYF; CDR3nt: TGTGCCAGCAGCGTTTCCCCTAGCGGCACAGATACGCAGTATTTT
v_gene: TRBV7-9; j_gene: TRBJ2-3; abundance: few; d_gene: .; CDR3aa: CASSRGLHLDTQYF; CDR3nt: TGTGCCAGCAGCCGGGGACTGCACCTGGATACGCAGTATTTT
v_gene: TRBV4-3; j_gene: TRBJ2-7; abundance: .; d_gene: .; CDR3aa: CASSQVRVGGYEQYF; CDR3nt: TGCGCCAGCAGCCAGGTCAGGGTCGGCGGGTACGAGCAGTACTTC
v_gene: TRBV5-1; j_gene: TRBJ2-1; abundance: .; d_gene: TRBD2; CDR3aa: CASKPTSGGNEQFF; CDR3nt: TGCGCCAGCAAACCGACTAGCGGAGGCAATGAGCAGTTCTTC
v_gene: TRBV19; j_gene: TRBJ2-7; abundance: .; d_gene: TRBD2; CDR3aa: CATRGLAGPYEQYF; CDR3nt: TGTGCCACCCGGGGACTAGCGGGGCCTTACGAGCAGTACTTC
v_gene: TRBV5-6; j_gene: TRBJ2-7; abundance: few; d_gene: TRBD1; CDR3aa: CASRQTRPGTGGYEQYF; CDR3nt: TGTGCCAGCAGGCAGACCCGGCCCGGGACAGGGGGCTACGAGCAGTACTTC
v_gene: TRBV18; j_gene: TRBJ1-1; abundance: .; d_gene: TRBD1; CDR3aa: CASSPTTPGGTEAFF; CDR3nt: TGTGCCAGCTCACCTACGACTCCAGGGGGCACTGAAGCTTTCTTT
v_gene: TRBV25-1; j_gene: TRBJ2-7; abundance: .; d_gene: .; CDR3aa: CASSEQYVLRYEQYF; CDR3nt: TGTGCCAGCAGTGAACAGTATGTCCTGAGGTACGAGCAGTACTTC
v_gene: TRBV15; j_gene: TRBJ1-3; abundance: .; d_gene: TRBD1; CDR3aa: CATSRSNRGLRRDTIYF; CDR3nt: TGTGCCACCAGCAGATCCAACAGGGGGCTCAGAAGGGACACCATATATTTT
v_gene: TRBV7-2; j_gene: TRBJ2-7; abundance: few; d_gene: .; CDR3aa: CASSPQGEGYEQYF; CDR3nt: TGTGCCAGCAGCCCGCAGGGAGAGGGATACGAGCAGTACTTC
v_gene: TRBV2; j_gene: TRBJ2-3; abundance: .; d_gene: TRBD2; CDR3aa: CASSRLAGPTDTQYF; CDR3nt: TGTGCCAGCAGCCGACTAGCGGGGCCGACAGATACGCAGTATTTT
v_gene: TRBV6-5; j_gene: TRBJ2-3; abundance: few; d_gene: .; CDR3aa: CASSRGDTQYF; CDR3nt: TGTGCCAGCTCACGAGGAGATACGCAGTATTTT
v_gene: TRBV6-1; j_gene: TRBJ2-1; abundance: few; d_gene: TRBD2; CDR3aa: CASSERLAGDEQFF; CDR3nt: TGTGCCAGCAGTGAAAGATTAGCGGGAGATGAGCAGTTCTTC
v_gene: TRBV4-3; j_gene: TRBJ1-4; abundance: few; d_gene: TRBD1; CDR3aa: CASSQDRTGRNEKLFF; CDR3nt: TGCGCCAGCAGCCAAGATAGGACAGGGCGGAATGAAAAACTGTTTTTT
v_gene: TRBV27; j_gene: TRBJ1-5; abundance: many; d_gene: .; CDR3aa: CASSLRGWGNQPQHF; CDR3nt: TGTGCCAGCAGTTTAAGGGGGTGGGGCAATCAGCCCCAGCATTTT
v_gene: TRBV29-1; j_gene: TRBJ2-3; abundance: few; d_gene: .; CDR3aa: CSVGIRMEDTQYF; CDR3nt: TGCAGCGTTGGGATTAGGATGGAAGATACGCAGTATTTT
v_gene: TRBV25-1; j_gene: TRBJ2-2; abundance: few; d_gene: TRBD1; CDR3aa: CASSELGDRVNTGELFF; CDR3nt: TGTGCCAGCAGTGAATTGGGGGACAGGGTAAACACCGGGGAGCTGTTTTTT
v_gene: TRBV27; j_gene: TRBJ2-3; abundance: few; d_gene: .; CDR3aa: CASSSANEDTQYF; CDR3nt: TGTGCCAGCAGTTCCGCTAACGAAGATACGCAGTATTTT
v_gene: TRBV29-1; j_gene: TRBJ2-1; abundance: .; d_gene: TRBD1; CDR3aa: CSVGQGAHEQFF; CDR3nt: TGCAGCGTTGGACAGGGGGCCCATGAGCAGTTCTTC
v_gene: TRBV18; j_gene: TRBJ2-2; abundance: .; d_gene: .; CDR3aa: CASSPTGRNTGELFF; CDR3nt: TGTGCCAGCTCACCAACGGGTCGCAACACCGGGGAGCTGTTTTTT
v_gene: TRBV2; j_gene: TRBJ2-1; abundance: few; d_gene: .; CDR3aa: CASSEDPTRDGPFF; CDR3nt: TGTGCCAGCAGTGAAGACCCCACCCGGGACGGACCGTTCTTC
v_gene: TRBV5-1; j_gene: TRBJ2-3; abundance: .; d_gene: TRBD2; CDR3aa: CASRGGRAADTQYF; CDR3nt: TGCGCCAGCAGAGGCGGGAGGGCGGCAGATACGCAGTATTTT
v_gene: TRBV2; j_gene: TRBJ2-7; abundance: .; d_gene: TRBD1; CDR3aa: CASRLGQGAHEQYF; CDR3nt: TGTGCCAGCAGACTCGGACAGGGGGCCCACGAGCAGTACTTC
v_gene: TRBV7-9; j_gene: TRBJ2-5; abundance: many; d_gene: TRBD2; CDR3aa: CASTSRVAGGLMTQYF; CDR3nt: TGTGCCAGCACCTCAAGGGTAGCGGGAGGGTTGATGACCCAGTACTTC
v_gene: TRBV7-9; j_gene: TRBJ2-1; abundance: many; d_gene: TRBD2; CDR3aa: CASSLRTSGSQSEQFF; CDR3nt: TGTGCCAGCAGCTTAAGGACTAGCGGGAGTCAAAGTGAGCAGTTCTTC
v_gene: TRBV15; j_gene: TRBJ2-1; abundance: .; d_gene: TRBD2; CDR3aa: CATSRASGGRSREQFF; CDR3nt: TGTGCCACCAGCAGAGCGTCGGGCGGGAGGTCGCGTGAGCAGTTCTTC